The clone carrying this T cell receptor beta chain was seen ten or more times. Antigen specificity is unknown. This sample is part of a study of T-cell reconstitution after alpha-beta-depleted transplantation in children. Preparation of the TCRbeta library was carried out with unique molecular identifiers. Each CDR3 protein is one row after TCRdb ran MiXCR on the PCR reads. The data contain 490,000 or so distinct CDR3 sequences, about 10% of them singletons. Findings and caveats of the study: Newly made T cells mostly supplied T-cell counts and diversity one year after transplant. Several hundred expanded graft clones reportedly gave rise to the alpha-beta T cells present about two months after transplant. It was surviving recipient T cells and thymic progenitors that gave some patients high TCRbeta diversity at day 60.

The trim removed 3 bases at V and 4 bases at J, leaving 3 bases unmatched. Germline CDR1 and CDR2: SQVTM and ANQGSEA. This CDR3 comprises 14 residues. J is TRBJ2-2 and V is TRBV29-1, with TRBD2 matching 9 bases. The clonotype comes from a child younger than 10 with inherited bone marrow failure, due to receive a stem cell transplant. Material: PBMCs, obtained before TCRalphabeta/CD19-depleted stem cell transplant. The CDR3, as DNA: TGCAGCGTTGAGGGGACTAGCAGCACCGGGGAGCTGTTTTTT. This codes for CSVEGTSSTGELFF.